The 9 T cell receptor beta chains below all came from one sample that was sequenced in a study of T cells in Graves' hyperthyroidism and ophthalmopathy. Template material for amplifying TCR beta CDR3 regions consisted of RNA transcripts. The HTBI primer set was used in a first-round RT-PCR of the TCR CDR3. Each CDR3 protein gets one entry after TCRdb re-called the multiplex PCR reads with MiXCR. The sample contains fewer than 450,000 distinct CDR3 sequences, 15% of which appear only once. The sequenced material came from blood. The receptors come from a woman aged 60 to 75 with Graves' ophthalmopathy.

This clonotype was counted at least ten times. This chain uses TRBV2 with TRBJ2-6; no clear D. Germline V lookup: CDR1 SNHLY, CDR2 FYNNEI. Between the trimmed V and J ends, which lost 0 bases and 4 bases, there was a span of 13 bases. CDR3 size: 17 residues. CDR3 residues: CASSEAVGPAGANVLTF. CDR3 DNA: TGTGCCAGCAGTGAAGCGGTGGGCCCGGCGGGGGCCAACGTCCTGACTTTC.

This clonotype was picked up many times. The V call is TRBV28, the J call TRBJ2-7; the match to TRBD2 covers 12 bases. From germline, CDR1 is MDHEN and CDR2 SYDVKM. This CDR3 has 16 amino acids. The J segment lost 3 bases and the V segment lost 4 bases, leaving 7 bases of the junction unmatched. DNA of the CDR3: TGTGCCAGCAGTTCATTAGGACTAGCGGGACTCTACGAGCAGTACTTC. Protein sequence: CASSSLGLAGLYEQYF. Full variable domain (outside the CDR3, taken from reference TRBV28 and TRBJ2-7): DVKVTQSSRYLVKRTGEKVFLECVQDMDHENMFWYRQDPGLGLRLIYFSYDVKMKEKGDIPEGYSVSREKKERFSLILESASTNQTSMYLCASSSLGLAGLYEQYFGPGTRLTVT.

This clonotype was observed at least ten times. The chain joins TRBV27 to TRBJ2-3; possibly TRBD1 or TRBD2 for D (5 bases each). Germline V CDR1 and CDR2: MNHEY, SMNVEV (reference sequence). This CDR3 contains 14 residues. Trimming stripped 0 bases from V and 3 bases from J, with 7 bases between. Here the CDR3 DNA reads TGTGCCAGCAGTTTATCCAGGGAGACAGATACGCAGTATTTT. This codes for CASSLSRETDTQYF.

The J gene is TRBJ2-7, the V gene TRBV7-2; D ambiguous. The V gene lost 3 bases and the J gene lost 3 bases, with 12 bases spanning the gap. The germline V gene has CDR1 SGHTA and CDR2 FQGNSA. The length of the CDR3 is 14 residues. The CDR3 region is CASSFSSDGYEQYF. In nucleotides, the CDR3 is TGTGCCAGCAGCTTCTCCTCGGACGGCTACGAGCAGTACTTC. The full variable domain, its missing parts supplied by reference TRBV7-2 and TRBJ2-7, is GAGVSQSPSNKVTEKGKDVELRCDPISGHTALYWYRQSLGQGLEFLIYFQGNSAPDKSGLPSDRFSAERTGGSVSTLTIQRTQQEDSAVYLCASSFSSDGYEQYFGPGTRLTVT.

Many counts were recorded for this clonotype. The chain combines TRBV6-1 with TRBJ1-1; the D is unclear. Trimming removed 8 bases at V and 6 bases at J, with 10 bases between. The CDR3 is 11 residues long. Germline V gene lookup returns CDR1 MNHNS and CDR2 SASEGT. CDR3 protein: CASRGGPEAFF. The CDR3 DNA reads TGTGCCAGCCGGGGAGGCCCTGAAGCTTTCTTT.

This clonotype was counted many times. The gene calls are TRBV11-2 and TRBJ2-7; 9 bases are shared with TRBD1. V trimming: 5 bases; J trimming: 2 bases; junction bases outside the gene matches: 1. The CDR3 is 13 amino acids. Germline V gene data show CDR1 as SGHAT and CDR2 as FQNNGV. Here the CDR3 reads CASSGDRAYEQYF. DNA of the CDR3: TGTGCCAGCAGCGGGGACAGGGCCTACGAGCAGTACTTC.

The chain couples TRBV29-1 to TRBJ2-5, with no clear D. Germline CDR1 and CDR2: SQVTM and ANQGSEA. The CDR3 sequence is 11 residues long. The ends were cut back, 6 bases at V and 5 bases at J, with 10 bases in the middle. The chain's CDR3 is CSVTARETQYF. Here the CDR3 DNA reads TGCAGCGTAACAGCGCGGGAGACCCAGTACTTC.

In this sample, this clonotype turned up a few times. This chain's CDR3 is CASSERARDTQYF. The CDR3 bases are TGTGCCAGCAGTGAGAGGGCCCGGGATACGCAGTATTTT. The chain has TRBV6-1 and TRBJ2-3, with a possible D match to TRBD2 (5 bases). Germline assignment: CDR1 MNHNS and CDR2 SASEGT. V lost 3 bases, J lost 6 bases, and 10 bases lay in between. This CDR3 comprises 13 residues.

This clonotype was counted between two and nine times. This chain connects TRBV27 to TRBJ2-5; TRBD2 agrees at 10 bases. CDR3 length: 19 residues. CDR1 MNHEY and CDR2 SMNVEV come from the germline V gene (reference sequence). J gave up 2 bases and V 4 bases, and 16 bases lay outside the gene matches. In nucleotides, the CDR3 is TGTGCCAGCAGTTCCTACCCCGGGACTAGCGAACACCGACAAGAGACCCAGTACTTC. Residues: CASSSYPGTSEHRQETQYF.